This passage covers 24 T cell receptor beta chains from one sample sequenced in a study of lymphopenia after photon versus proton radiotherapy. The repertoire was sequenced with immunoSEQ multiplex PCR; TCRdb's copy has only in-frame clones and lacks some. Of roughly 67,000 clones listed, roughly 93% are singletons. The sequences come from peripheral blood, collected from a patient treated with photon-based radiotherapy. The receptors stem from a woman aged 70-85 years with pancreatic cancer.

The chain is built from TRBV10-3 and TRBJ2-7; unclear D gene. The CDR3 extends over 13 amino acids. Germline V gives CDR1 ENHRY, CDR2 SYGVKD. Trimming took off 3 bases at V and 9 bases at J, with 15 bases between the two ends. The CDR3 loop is CAISEGPSLGQYF. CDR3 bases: TGTGCCATCAGTGAAGGACCGAGTCTCGGGCAGTACTTC.

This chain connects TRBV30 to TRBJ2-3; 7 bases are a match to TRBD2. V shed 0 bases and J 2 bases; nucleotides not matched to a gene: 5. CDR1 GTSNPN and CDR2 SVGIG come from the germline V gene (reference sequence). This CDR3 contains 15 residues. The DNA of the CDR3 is TGTGCCTGGAGTGTACAGGCGGGAGTCACAGATACGCAGTATTTT. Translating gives CAWSVQAGVTDTQYF. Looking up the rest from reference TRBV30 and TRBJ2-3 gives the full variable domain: SQTIHQWPATLVQPVGSPLSLECTVEGTSNPNLYWYRQAAGRGLQLLFYSVGIGQISSEVPQNLSASRPQDRQFILSSKKLLLSDSGFYLCAWSVQAGVTDTQYFGPGTRLTVL.

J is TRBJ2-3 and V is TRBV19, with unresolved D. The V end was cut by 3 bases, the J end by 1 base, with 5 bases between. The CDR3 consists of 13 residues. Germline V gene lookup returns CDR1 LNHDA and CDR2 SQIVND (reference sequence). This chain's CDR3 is CASSISRTDTQYF. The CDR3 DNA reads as TGTGCCAGTAGTATCTCCCGCACAGATACGCAGTATTTT.

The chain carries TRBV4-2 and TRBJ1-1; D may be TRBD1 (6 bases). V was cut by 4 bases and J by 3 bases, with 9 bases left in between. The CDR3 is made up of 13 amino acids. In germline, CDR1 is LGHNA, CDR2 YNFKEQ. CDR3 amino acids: CASSPRTDTEAFF. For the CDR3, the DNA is TGTGCCAGCAGCCCCAGGACAGACACTGAAGCTTTCTTT.

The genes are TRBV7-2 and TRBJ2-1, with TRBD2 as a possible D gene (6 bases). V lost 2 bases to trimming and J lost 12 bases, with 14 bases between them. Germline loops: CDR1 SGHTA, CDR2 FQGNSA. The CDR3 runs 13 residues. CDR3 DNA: TGTGCCAGCAGCTTACGCCGTGGGGGAGGGCAGTTCTTC. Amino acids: CASSLRRGGGQFF.

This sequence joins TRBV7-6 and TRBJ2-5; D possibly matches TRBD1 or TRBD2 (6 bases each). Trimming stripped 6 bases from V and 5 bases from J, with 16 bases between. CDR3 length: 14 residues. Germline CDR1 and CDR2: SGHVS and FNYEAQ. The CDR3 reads CASSHGGRGETQYF. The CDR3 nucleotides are TGTGCCAGCAGTCATGGGGGGCGCGGGGAGACCCAGTACTTC.

The CDR3 nucleotides are TGCGCCAGCAGCCCGACCGGGGCTTGGAATGAGCAGTTCTTC. Protein: CASSPTGAWNEQFF. This chain connects TRBV5-1 to TRBJ2-1, with D possibly being TRBD1 or TRBD2 (5 bases each). The V end lost 4 bases, the J end lost 7 bases, and 15 bases lay between the germline ends. Looked up from germline, CDR1 is SGHRS and CDR2 is YFSETQ. The CDR3 runs to 14 residues. Drawing the rest from reference TRBV5-1 and TRBJ2-1, the complete variable domain is KAGVTQTPRYLIKTRGQQVTLSCSPISGHRSVSWYQQTPGQGLQFLFEYFSETQRNKGNFPGRFSGRQFSNSRSEMNVSTLELGDSALYLCASSPTGAWNEQFFGPGTRLTVL.

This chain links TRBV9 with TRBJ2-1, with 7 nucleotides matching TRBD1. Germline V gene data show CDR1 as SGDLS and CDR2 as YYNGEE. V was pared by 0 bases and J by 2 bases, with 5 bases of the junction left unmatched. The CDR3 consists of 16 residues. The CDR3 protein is CASSVATGWTYNEQFF. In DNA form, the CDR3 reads TGTGCCAGCAGCGTAGCGACAGGGTGGACCTACAATGAGCAGTTCTTC.

CDR3 sequence (DNA): TGTGCCAGCAGCGGACCGGGCAAAAACATTCAGTACTTC. It codes for CASSGPGKNIQYF. The chain is built from TRBV9 and TRBJ2-4; D call uncertain. The CDR3 has 13 amino acids. Germline CDR1 reads SGDLS; CDR2 reads YYNGEE. V was trimmed by 3 bases and J by 3 bases, leaving 7 bases between them.

The CDR3 spells CASSRGGAGRMPQPQHF. CDR3 sequence (DNA): TGCGCCAGCAGCCGAGGGGGGGCAGGGAGGATGCCCCAGCCCCAGCATTTT. This chain uses TRBV4-1 with TRBJ1-5, with D perhaps TRBD1 (6 bases). Trimming took off 4 bases at V and 7 bases at J, with 23 bases between the two ends. Germline CDR1 and CDR2: MGHRA and YSYEKL. The length of the CDR3 is 17 residues.

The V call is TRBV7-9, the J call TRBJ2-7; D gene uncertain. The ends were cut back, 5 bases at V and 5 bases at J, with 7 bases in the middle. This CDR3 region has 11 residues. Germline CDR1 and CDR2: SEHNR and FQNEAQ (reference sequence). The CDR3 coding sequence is TGTGCCAGCAGCCCCAGTAACGAGCAGTACTTC. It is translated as CASSPSNEQYF.

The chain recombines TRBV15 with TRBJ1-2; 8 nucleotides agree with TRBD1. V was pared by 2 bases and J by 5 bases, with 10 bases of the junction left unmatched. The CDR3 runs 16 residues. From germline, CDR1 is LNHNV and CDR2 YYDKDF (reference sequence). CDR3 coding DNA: TGTGCCACCAGCAGATCGCCGGGACAGGTCTCATATGGCTACACCTTC. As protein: CATSRSPGQVSYGYTF.

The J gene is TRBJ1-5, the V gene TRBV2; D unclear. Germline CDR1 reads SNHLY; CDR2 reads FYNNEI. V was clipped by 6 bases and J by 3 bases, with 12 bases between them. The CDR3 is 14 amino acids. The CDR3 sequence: CASSANSVNQPQHF. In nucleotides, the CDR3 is TGTGCCAGCAGCGCGAACAGCGTCAATCAGCCCCAGCATTTT.

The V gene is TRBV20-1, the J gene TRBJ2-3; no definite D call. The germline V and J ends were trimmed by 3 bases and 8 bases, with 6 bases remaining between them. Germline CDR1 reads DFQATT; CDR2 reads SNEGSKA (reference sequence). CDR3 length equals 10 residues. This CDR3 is CSASGGTQYF. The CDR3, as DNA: TGCAGTGCTAGTGGCGGTACGCAGTATTTT.

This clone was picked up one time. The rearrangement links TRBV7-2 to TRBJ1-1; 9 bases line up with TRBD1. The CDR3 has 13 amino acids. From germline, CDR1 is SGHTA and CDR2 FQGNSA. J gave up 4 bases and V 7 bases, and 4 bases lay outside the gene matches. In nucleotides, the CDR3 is TGTGCCAGCACCGTGACAGGGGGCACTGAAGCTTTCTTT. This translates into CASTVTGGTEAFF. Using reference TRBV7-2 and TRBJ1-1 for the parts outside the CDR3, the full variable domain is GAGVSQSPSNKVTEKGKDVELRCDPISGHTALYWYRQSLGQGLEFLIYFQGNSAPDKSGLPSDRFSAERTGGSVSTLTIQRTQQEDSAVYLCASTVTGGTEAFFGQGTRLTVV.

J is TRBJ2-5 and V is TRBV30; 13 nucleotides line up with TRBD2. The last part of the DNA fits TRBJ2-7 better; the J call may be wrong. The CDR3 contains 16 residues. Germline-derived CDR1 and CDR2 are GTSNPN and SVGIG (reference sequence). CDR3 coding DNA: TGTGCCTGGAAAAGGACTAGCGGGAGTTGGTCCTACGAGCAGTACTTC. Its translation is CAWKRTSGSWSYEQYF.

The CDR3 bases are TGTGCCAGTAGTGCTGGGTGGGGGGGAACTGAAGCTTTCTTT. Its translation: CASSAGWGGTEAFF. The chain combines TRBV19 with TRBJ1-1, with D perhaps TRBD1 (5 bases). Per germline, CDR1 LNHDA and CDR2 SQIVND (reference sequence). The germline V and J ends were trimmed by 5 bases and 5 bases, with 15 bases remaining between them. The CDR3 runs to 14 residues.

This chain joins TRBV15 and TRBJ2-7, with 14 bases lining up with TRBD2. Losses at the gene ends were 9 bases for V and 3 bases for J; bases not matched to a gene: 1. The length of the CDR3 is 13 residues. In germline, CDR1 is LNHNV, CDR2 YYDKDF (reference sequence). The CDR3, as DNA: TGTGCCACGGGGACTAGCGGGAGCTACGAGCAGTACTTC. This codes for CATGTSGSYEQYF.

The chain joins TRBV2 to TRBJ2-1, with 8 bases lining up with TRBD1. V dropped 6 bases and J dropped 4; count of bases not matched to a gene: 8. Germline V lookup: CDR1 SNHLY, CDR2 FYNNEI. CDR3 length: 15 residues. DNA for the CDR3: TGTGCCAGCAGCGCTGACAGGGGAGTGTACAATGAGCAGTTCTTC. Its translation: CASSADRGVYNEQFF.

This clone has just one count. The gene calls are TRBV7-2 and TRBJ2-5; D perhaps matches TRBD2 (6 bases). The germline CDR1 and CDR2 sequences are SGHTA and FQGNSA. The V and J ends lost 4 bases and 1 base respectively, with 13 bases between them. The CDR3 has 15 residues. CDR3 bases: TGTGCCAGCAGCTCCTCTCCCGGGAGCCAAGAGACCCAGTACTTC. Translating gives CASSSSPGSQETQYF.

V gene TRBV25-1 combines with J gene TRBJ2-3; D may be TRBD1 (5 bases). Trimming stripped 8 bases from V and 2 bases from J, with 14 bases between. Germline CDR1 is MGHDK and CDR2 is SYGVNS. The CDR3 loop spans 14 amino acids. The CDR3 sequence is CASSQARYTDTQYF. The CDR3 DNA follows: TGTGCCAGCTCACAGGCCAGGTACACAGATACGCAGTATTTT.

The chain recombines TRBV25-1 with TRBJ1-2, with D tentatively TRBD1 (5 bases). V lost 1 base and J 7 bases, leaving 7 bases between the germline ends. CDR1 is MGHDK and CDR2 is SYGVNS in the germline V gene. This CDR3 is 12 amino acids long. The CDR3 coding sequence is TGTGCCAGCAGTGAATTGGGGGTTGGCTACACCTTC. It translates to CASSELGVGYTF.

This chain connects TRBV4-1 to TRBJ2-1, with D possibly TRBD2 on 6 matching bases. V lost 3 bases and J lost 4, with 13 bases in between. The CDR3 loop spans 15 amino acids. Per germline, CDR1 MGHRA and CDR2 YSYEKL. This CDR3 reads CASSQTSPPYNEQFF. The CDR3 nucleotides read TGCGCCAGCAGCCAGACTAGTCCTCCATACAATGAGCAGTTCTTC.

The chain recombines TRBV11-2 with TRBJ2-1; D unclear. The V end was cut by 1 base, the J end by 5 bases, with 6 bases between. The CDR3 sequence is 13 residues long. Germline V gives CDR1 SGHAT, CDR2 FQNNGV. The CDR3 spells CASSLGLNNEQFF. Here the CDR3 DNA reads TGTGCCAGCAGCTTAGGACTCAACAATGAGCAGTTCTTC.